Detailed here is one T cell receptor (beta chain). Its recognized antigen is unknown. Base qualities are not recorded, but no much larger clone differs from it by a single base. The CDR3 sequence holds 13 residues, the cysteine and valine included. The only DNA kept is the CDR3, 39 bases in frame from the first base. Trimming at the junction amounts to 4 bases on V and 4 bases on J, and the germline ends lie 11 bases apart. According to the germline V gene (reference sequence), CDR1 reads LNHDA and CDR2 reads SQIVND. The cohort comprised 550 to 700 healthy bone marrow donors. At the time of sampling, every cohort member was nominally healthy, though immune exposures that went unrecorded were likely present. The donor was CMV seronegative and belonged to the group of 350 to 400 seronegative cohort members. Every donor gave a peripheral blood sample, and the peripheral blood mononuclear cells from that sample were used for TCR beta sequencing. The Qiagen DNeasy Blood Extraction Kit was used to extract genomic DNA from the blood cell samples.

Libraries were built with the immunoSEQ multiplex PCR assay. For the multiplex PCR, a mixture combining 60 forward primers for TCR Vbeta segments and 13 reverse primers for TCR Jbeta segments was used. Amplification of the CDR3 region of rearranged TCR beta genes was performed with a multiplex PCR assay on genomic DNA. Amplified TCR beta libraries were sequenced as 87-base-pair reads on the Illumina HiSeq System. Concerning the study's data processing: A later analysis tallied 75 million to 95 million unique TCR beta chains across the 700 or so repertoires, and about 12 million of those chains were shared by two or more donors. To remove PCR and sequencing errors, raw reads were error-corrected and collapsed into unique sequences using a nearest-neighbor algorithm that merged closely related sequences. V, D and J gene segments were assigned by aligning CDR3 sequences to IMGT reference sequences. Each retained sequence needed at least a six-nucleotide match to both a V gene segment and a J gene segment. A rearrangement counted as productive if the CDR3 had no stop codons and remained in frame with V and J, and every other rearrangement counted as non-productive. CDR3 was defined by IMGT convention, running from the second conserved V-encoded cysteine to the conserved J-encoded phenylalanine. In an earlier analysis of around 570 of the donors, sequences lacking an unambiguous match to a single V gene segment were excluded. In an earlier analysis of several hundred of the donors, V segments were called functional above 56.7% productive rearrangements and were called segregating when the between-donor standard deviation exceeded 5%. A statistical classification framework was built for diagnosing cytomegalovirus status from the catalog of TCR beta chain sequences. V and J gene assignment, in a later analysis, came from comparing TCR nucleotide sequences with IMGT/GENE-DB human TR gene sequences. A later analysis assigned CDR3 sequences and most-parsimonious VDJ recombination scenarios with the TCRdist pipeline. A later analysis defined each TCR beta chain by its CDR3 amino acid sequence plus V-gene family, and excluded reads lacking a unique V-gene family. In a later analysis, 550 to 650 highly shared, low-generation-probability nucleotide sequences were removed to address suspected cross-contamination and a sequencing artifact. For each public chain, a later analysis derived a clonal expansion index from normalized ranks of inferred template counts within each repertoire. A later analysis computed generation probabilities with a VDJ recombination model fitted to out-of-frame rearrangements, and checked the results against IGoR. In a later analysis, TCR-TCR, TCR-HLA and TCR-CMV co-occurrence was scored with hypergeometric tests, and a repertoire-size bias correction was applied to TCR pairs. False discovery rates were estimated in a later analysis by permuting HLA or CMV assignments 20 times. A later analysis grouped co-occurring TCRs with DBSCAN, adding TCRdist sequence similarity when clustering within HLA-allele-positive subsets. Repertoires with fewer than 30,000 or more than 120,000 public chains were left out of co-occurrence clustering, as were about 5 repertoires with anomalous nucleotide sharing. This immuneACCESS table, as held by TCRdb, lists in-frame sequences with V and J called but not all clones. Of the missing ones, under half trace to an unresolved V gene in checked studies; the others have no known cause. The V and J calls and clone size are taken from that table; D and trimming were inferred from the DNA. Across this sample there are 150,000 to 200,000 clones, with around 80% seen only once. Around 1.7% of the sample goes to the ten largest clones.

This entry belongs to a study of cytomegalovirus exposure and HLA in healthy donors (TCRdb year 2017). In terms of the full investigation: According to an earlier analysis of 587 of the donors, 150 million to 200 million T cells yielded over 90 million unique TCR beta sequences and about 300 Gb of sequence data. An early release covering about 600 HLA-typed donors comprised about 300 gigabases of sequencing data and roughly 86 million unique TCR sequences. Of the 300 to 450 genotyped donors, approximately 82% fell in the genetic ancestry cluster associated with self-reported Caucasian donors. The aim of the study was to test whether cataloging public T cell receptors could identify signatures of past pathogen exposure. The study profiled the T cell repertoires of some 610 subjects by immunosequencing and related them to cytomegalovirus serostatus. In addition to the first cohort of 666 subjects, a separate validation cohort of 130 or so different subjects was used. To predict cytomegalovirus infection status, the study combined high-throughput TCR immunosequencing, statistical association of individual TCRs with disease status, and machine learning. In a later analysis, previously published TCR beta repertoires from 550 to 750 donors were re-analyzed and high-resolution HLA genotyping was added so that TCR occurrence patterns could be studied. Rather than drawing on any new phenotypic data, the later analysis identified candidate immune exposures from TCR beta sequences and the way those sequences occurred across donors. In an earlier analysis of over 550 of the donors, high-throughput TCR beta sequencing was used to judge whether each TCR beta V gene segment behaved as functional or pseudogenic. Donor age, sex, ethnicity and CMV serostatus were compiled together with the repertoire data. In a later genetic analysis, genome-wide SNP genotypes for about 65% of the roughly 700 donors were used, and that subset was treated as a discovery cohort. All discovery cohort repertoires had been generated using a single sequencing platform. HLA typing included class I and class II loci at four-digit resolution. Typing coverage varied by locus: roughly 629-630 donors for A, B, C, DRB1 and DQB1; around 560 for DQA1; about 590 for DPA1; roughly 470 for DPB1. Four to six DR-DQ haplotypes were handled as single units for association and clustering, since linkage in the cohort was strong. Among roughly 400 genotyped donors of the cohort, an average of approximately 230,000 unique TCR beta nucleotide sequences were sequenced per donor, roughly 20% of them non-productive.

The research as a whole found: Roughly uniform sequencing depth across donors was assumed in presence/absence analyses, although this assumption may not hold. In vitro tests confirmed that a few of the cytomegalovirus-associated TCR beta chains recognize cytomegalovirus antigens. An earlier analysis of some 560 of the donors showed that most TCR beta V segments appeared in productive rearrangements either about 87% or about 30% of the time, which broadly matched IMGT annotations. Because counts were too low, roughly 18 rarely observed V segments, including chromosome 9 orphons, were left out of the earlier analysis of some 640 of the donors. A later analysis associated about 18,000 TCR beta sequences with specific HLA alleles at a false discovery rate of 0.05. The study listed 170 or so TCR beta chains as associated with cytomegalovirus. Cytomegalovirus status was reported to be diagnosed by the classifier with high specificity and sensitivity in both the original and validation cohorts. Linkage disequilibrium might explain the correlated functional status among segregating V segments, but an unknown experimental factor could not be ruled out. In a later analysis, HLA-associated TCR beta chains showed more clonal expansion and lower generation probabilities than non-associated chains that were equally common. A later genetic analysis associated a missense DCLRE1C variant with V-gene and J-gene trimming of TCR beta chains, and an independent cohort replicated the association. Some IMGT-functional V segments, including TRBV6-2 and TRBV6-3, could not be told apart with the 87-base-pair reads, so those segments were excluded. According to a later genetic analysis, donors in an Asian-associated ancestry cluster had fewer N-insertions in productive TCRs than the approximately 690-donor mean. Most TCR sequences were observed very rarely across donors, whereas some public TCRs were present in many individuals. A further reported finding was that TCR beta sequences accurately predicted the HLA-A and HLA-B alleles for most subjects in the first cohort. CMV serostatus was the only immune exposure information available for the cohort. When HLA alleles, especially DR and DQ, strongly co-occurred, attributing TCR associations to individual alleles was difficult. The authors suggested that the approach could potentially be extended to other disease states and immunological phenotypes. A later analysis found that TCR association rates varied across HLA loci, with DRB1 alleles showing the most associated TCRs and HLA-C alleles the fewest. A later analysis reported that several top co-occurrence clusters appeared linked to parvovirus B19, influenza, CMV and Epstein-Barr virus. In this cohort, only TCR beta chains were sequenced, and detectable features were limited by the absence of alpha or paired-chain data. According to a later analysis, most CMV-associated TCR beta chains appeared to be HLA-restricted, and the HLA associations seemed to be driven largely by CMV exposure. A cluster of highly shared sequence variants was judged likely to be a technical artifact of the sequencing pipeline. Because HLA typing was unavailable for some donors at each locus, only the typed subset was used in association tests.

Input material: PBMCs. The source is a woman aged 18-30 years in good health and CMV-seronegative. The sequence links TRBV19 to TRBJ2-7; possibly the D gene is TRBD1, per 5 matching bases. The nucleotide sequence is TGTGCCAGTAGTACTCGGACACCGTACGAGCAGTACGTC. It is translated as CASSTRTPYEQYV.